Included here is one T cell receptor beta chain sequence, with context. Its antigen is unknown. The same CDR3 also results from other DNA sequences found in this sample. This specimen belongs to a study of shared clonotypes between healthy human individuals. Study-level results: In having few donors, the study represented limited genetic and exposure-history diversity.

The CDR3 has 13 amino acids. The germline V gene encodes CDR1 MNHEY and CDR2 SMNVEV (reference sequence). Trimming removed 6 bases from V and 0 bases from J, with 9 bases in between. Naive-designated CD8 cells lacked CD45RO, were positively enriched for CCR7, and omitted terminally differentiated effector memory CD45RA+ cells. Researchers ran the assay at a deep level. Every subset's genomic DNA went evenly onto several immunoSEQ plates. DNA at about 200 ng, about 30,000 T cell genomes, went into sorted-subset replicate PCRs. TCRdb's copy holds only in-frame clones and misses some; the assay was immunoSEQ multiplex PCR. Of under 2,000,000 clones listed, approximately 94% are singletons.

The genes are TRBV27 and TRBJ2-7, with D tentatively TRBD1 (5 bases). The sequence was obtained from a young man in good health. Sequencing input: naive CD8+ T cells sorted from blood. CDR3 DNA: TGTGCCAGCAGCCCAGGGATCTCCTACGAGCAGTACTTC. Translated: CASSPGISYEQYF.